This T cell receptor beta chain was recorded in a study of shared clonotypes between healthy human individuals. Method: immunoSEQ multiplex PCR; TCRdb's copy keeps in-frame clones and lacks some. The sample contains a few million clones, about 92% of which appear only once. V was pared by 6 bases and J by 3 bases, with 9 bases of the junction left unmatched. Looked up from germline, CDR1 is ENHRY and CDR2 is SYGVKD. The CDR3 length is 16 residues. The chain recombines TRBV10-3 with TRBJ2-1; the match to TRBD2 covers 9 bases. Sequencing was performed on naive CD4+ T cells sorted from blood. Subset noted: CD45RA+ positively selected. This clonotype originated in a man between 18 and 35 years old in good health. The CDR3 protein is CAIRDSSGTNYNEQFF. For the CDR3, the DNA is TGTGCCATCAGAGACTCTAGCGGGACGAACTACAATGAGCAGTTCTTC.